This TCR beta chain was identified in a study of PD-1 blockade in classical Hodgkin lymphoma. About this clone: The antigen is not known.

The CDR3 runs to 15 residues. J lost 6 bases, V lost 3 bases, and 5 bases had no gene match. Germline values: CDR1 GTSNPN, CDR2 SVGIG (reference sequence). General study points: Excluded were patients who started nivolumab under 1 year after ASCT, a group that had lower diversity. Why repertoires differed is undefined; disease activity or prior therapy possibly contributed.

Described time point: cycle 4 day 1 (C4D1), after less than seven weeks of nivolumab. After autologous stem cell transplantation all patients relapsed, and prior brentuximab vedotin exposure differed between cohorts. Magnetic negative selection served to purify CD4+ T cells out of PBMCs that had been thawed. The protocol was immunoSEQ multiplex PCR, while the TCRdb copy is restricted to in-frame clones and leaves out a portion. The sample contains about 17,000 clones, around 75% of which appear only once. The sequence was collected from a human donor with classical Hodgkin lymphoma. Sequencing was performed on CD4+ T cells from blood, taken before the fourth cycle of nivolumab. J is TRBJ2-2 and V is TRBV30; 12 bases agree with TRBD2. CDR3 DNA sequence: TGTGCCTGGAGCCCTCTAGCGGGAGGGCCCGGGGAGCTGTTTTTT. Translated: CAWSPLAGGPGELFF.